A selection of T cell receptor beta chains follows, all from one sample in a study of blood T cell repertoires in COVID-19. The method was immunoSEQ multiplex PCR; TCRdb's version includes in-frame clones alone and lacks a portion of them. The sample has fewer than 200,000 clones; 88% are singletons. Sequencing was performed on PBMCs or T cells enriched from blood (not recorded which). Receptors were obtained from a woman aged 18-30 years who had recovered from COVID-19. Each CDR3 is given with its conserved first and last residue. A D gene is named only where the DNA matches it firmly.

TRBD2 | TRBJ2-7 | TRBV19 | CASSIGAGGSYEQYF | TGTGCCAGTAGTATAGGGGCGGGAGGCTCCTACGAGCAGTACTTC
. | TRBJ1-2 | TRBV9 | CASSPVHGYTF | TGTGCCAGCAGCCCCGTCCATGGCTACACCTTC
. | TRBJ1-3 | TRBV6-5 | CASRFDRGNTIYF | TGTGCCAGCAGATTCGACAGAGGAAACACCATATATTTT
. | TRBJ2-1 | TRBV18 | CASFAGLSSSYNEQFF | TGTGCCAGCTTCGCGGGACTTTCAAGCTCCTACAATGAGCAGTTCTTC
TRBD1 | TRBJ2-7 | TRBV18 | CASSPTGPTGAEQYF | TGTGCCAGCTCACCCACGGGGCCGACAGGGGCCGAGCAGTACTTC
. | TRBJ1-2 | TRBV21-1 | CASSLKDSIPDRYGYTF | TGTGCCAGCAGCCTCAAGGATTCGATCCCGGACAGATATGGCTACACCTTC
. | TRBJ2-2 | TRBV14 | CASSQEEASGELFF | TGTGCCAGCAGCCAAGAAGAAGCGTCCGGGGAGCTGTTTTTT
TRBD1 | TRBJ1-4 | TRBV2 | CASRKGQGWEKLFF | TGTGCCAGCAGAAAAGGACAGGGGTGGGAAAAACTGTTTTTT
. | TRBJ1-6 | TRBV19 | CASSQMPGGANNSPLHF | TGTGCCAGTAGTCAGATGCCGGGGGGCGCCAATAATTCACCCCTCCACTTT
TRBD1 | TRBJ1-2 | TRBV11-2 | CASSLGPGGPANYGYTF | TGTGCCAGCAGCTTGGGCCCAGGGGGCCCAGCTAACTATGGCTACACCTTC
TRBD1 | TRBJ1-2 | TRBV28 | CASSLLGGQGDYGYTF | TGTGCCAGCAGTTTATTGGGCGGACAGGGGGACTATGGCTACACCTTC
. | TRBJ2-1 | TRBV6-5 | CASSYSIFPRAREQFF | TGTGCCAGCAGTTACTCGATCTTCCCCCGCGCCCGTGAGCAGTTCTTC
TRBD1 | TRBJ1-2 | TRBV18 | CASSPGQQNYGYTF | TGTGCCAGCTCACCGGGACAGCAAAACTATGGCTACACCTTC
. | TRBJ1-6 | TRBV12-3/TRBV12-4 | CASSSEGGSLHF | TGTGCCAGCAGCTCCGAGGGGGGGTCCCTCCACTTT
TRBD1 | TRBJ2-1 | TRBV27 | CASSYGTGTGLYSSYNEQFF | TGTGCCAGCAGTTATGGGACCGGGACAGGGCTTTATAGCTCCTACAATGAGCAGTTCTTC
. | TRBJ1-1 | TRBV28 | CASSPQGWAQNTEAFF | TGTGCCAGCAGTCCCCAGGGTTGGGCTCAGAACACTGAAGCTTTCTTT
TRBD2 | TRBJ2-1 | TRBV19 | CASSISLAGGWNEQFF | TGTGCCAGTAGTATAAGCCTAGCGGGAGGGTGGAATGAGCAGTTCTTC
TRBD1 | TRBJ2-7 | TRBV6-5 | CASSPTGGNAYEQYF | TGTGCCAGCAGCCCGACAGGGGGCAATGCCTACGAGCAGTACTTC
TRBD1 | TRBJ1-2 | TRBV6-1 | CASSDLDRGRSGYTF | TGTGCCAGCAGTGATCTCGACAGGGGGCGATCTGGCTACACCTTC
TRBD1 | TRBJ1-1 | TRBV10-3 | CATGQGPTEAFF | TGTGCCACGGGACAGGGGCCCACTGAAGCTTTCTTT
. | TRBJ1-5 | TRBV6-1 | CASSVLQTGGNQPQHF | TGTGCCAGCAGTGTATTACAGACGGGGGGCAATCAGCCCCAGCATTTT
TRBD1 | TRBJ2-6 | TRBV19 | CASSTTGAGANVLTF | TGTGCCAGTAGTACTACAGGGGCTGGGGCCAACGTCCTGACTTTC
. | TRBJ2-3 | TRBV5-1 | CASSLDVWGPSTDTQYF | TGCGCCAGCAGCTTGGATGTTTGGGGCCCTAGCACAGATACGCAGTATTTT
TRBD1 | TRBJ1-2 | TRBV29-1 | CSVANRGERDGYTF | TGCAGCGTTGCGAACAGGGGGGAAAGGGATGGCTACACCTTC
TRBD1 | TRBJ2-5 | TRBV29-1 | CSVRTGEETQYF | TGCAGCGTCCGGACAGGGGAAGAGACCCAGTACTTC
. | TRBJ1-3 | TRBV7-9 | CASSSPGTLDVVAGNTIYF | TGTGCCAGCAGCAGCCCCGGGACACTAGACGTGGTCGCTGGAAACACCATATATTTT